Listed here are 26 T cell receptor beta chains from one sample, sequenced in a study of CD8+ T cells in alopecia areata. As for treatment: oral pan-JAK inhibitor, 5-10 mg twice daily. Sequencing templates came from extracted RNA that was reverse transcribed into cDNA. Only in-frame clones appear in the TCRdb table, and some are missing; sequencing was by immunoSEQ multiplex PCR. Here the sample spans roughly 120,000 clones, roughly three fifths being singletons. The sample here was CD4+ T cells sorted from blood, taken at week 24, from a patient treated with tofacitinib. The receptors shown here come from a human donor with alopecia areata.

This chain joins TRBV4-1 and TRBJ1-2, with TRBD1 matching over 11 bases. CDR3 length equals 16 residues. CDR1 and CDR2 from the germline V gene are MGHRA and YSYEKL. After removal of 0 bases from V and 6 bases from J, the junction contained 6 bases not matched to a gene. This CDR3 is CASSQDGTGGSDGYTF. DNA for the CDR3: TGCGCCAGCAGCCAAGACGGGACAGGGGGTTCGGATGGCTACACCTTC.

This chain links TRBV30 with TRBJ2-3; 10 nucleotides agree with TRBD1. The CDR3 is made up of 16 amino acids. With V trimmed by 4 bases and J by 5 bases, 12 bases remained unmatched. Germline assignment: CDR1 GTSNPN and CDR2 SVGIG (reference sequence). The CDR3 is CAWTYPGQGVIDTQYF. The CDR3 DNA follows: TGTGCCTGGACTTACCCAGGACAGGGGGTTATAGATACGCAGTATTTT. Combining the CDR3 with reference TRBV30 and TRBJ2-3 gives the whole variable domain SQTIHQWPATLVQPVGSPLSLECTVEGTSNPNLYWYRQAAGRGLQLLFYSVGIGQISSEVPQNLSASRPQDRQFILSSKKLLLSDSGFYLCAWTYPGQGVIDTQYFGPGTRLTVL.

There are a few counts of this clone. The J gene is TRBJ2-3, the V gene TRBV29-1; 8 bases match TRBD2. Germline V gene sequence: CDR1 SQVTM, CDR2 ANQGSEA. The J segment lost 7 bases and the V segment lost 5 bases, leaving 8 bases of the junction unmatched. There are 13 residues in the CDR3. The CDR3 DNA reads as TGCAGCGTTTCTAGCGGGCGGAGTAATACGCAGTATTTT. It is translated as CSVSSGRSNTQYF.

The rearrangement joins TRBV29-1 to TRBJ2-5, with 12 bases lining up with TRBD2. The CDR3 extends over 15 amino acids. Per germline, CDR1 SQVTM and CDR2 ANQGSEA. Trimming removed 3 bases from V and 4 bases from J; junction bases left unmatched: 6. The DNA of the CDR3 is TGCAGCGTTGAGGCTAGCGGGGGGGTAGGAGAGACCCAGTACTTC. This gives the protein CSVEASGGVGETQYF.

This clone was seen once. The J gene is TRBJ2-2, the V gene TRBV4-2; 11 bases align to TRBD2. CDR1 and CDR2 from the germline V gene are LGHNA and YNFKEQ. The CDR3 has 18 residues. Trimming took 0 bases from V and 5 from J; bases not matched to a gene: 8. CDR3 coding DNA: TGTGCCAGCAGCCAAGACTCGCTAGCGGGGGGTTATACCGGGGAGCTGTTTTTT. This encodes CASSQDSLAGGYTGELFF.

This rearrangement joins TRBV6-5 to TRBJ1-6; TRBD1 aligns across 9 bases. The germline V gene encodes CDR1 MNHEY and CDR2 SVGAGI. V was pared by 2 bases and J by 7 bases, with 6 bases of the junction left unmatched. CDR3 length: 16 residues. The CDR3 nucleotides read TGTGCCAGCAGTTACACGCCGACAGGGGGAAATTCACCCCTCCACTTT. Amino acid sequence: CASSYTPTGGNSPLHF.

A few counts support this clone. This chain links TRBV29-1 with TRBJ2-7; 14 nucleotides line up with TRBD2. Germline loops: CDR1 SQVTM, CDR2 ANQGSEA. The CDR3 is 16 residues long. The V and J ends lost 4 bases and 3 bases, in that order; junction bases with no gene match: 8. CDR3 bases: TGCAGCGTTGGGGGACTAGCGGGGGCCTCCTTCTACGAGCAGTACTTC. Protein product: CSVGGLAGASFYEQYF.

The CDR3 DNA follows: TGTGCCATCCGCGGGGGGGCCTGGAATGAGCAGTTCTTC. Protein sequence: CAIRGGAWNEQFF. The rearrangement links TRBV27 to TRBJ2-1, with TRBD2 identical over 9 bases. CDR3 length: 13 amino acids. With V trimmed by 10 bases and J by 7 bases, 8 bases remained unmatched. Germline lookup yields CDR1 MNHEY and CDR2 SMNVEV (reference sequence).

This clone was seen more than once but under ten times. The DNA for the CDR3 is TGTGCCTGGAGTGTACTTAGGATGGGCAGACAGAATACGCAGTATTTT. Translation: CAWSVLRMGRQNTQYF. This chain links TRBV30 with TRBJ2-3; D perhaps matches TRBD1 (5 bases). The length of the CDR3 is 16 residues. CDR1 and CDR2 from the germline V gene are GTSNPN and SVGIG (reference sequence). The germline V and J ends were trimmed by 0 bases and 7 bases, with 20 bases remaining between them.

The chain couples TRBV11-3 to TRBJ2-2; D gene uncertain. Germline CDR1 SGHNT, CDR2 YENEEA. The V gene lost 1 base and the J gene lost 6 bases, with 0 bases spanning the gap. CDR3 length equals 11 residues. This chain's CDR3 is CASSLAGELFF. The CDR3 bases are TGTGCCAGCAGCTTAGCCGGGGAGCTGTTTTTT. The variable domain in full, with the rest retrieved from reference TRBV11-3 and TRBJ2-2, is EAGVVQSPRYKIIEKKQPVAFWCNPISGHNTLYWYLQNLGQGPELLIRYENEEAVDDSQLPKDRFSAERLKGVDSTLKIQPAELGDSAVYLCASSLAGELFFGEGSRLTVL.

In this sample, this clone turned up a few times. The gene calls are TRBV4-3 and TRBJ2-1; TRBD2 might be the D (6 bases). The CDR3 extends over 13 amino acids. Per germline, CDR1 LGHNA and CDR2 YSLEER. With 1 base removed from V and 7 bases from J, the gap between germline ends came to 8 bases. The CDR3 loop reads CASSQGGKNEQFF. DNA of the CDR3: TGCGCCAGCAGCCAAGGCGGGAAAAATGAGCAGTTCTTC.

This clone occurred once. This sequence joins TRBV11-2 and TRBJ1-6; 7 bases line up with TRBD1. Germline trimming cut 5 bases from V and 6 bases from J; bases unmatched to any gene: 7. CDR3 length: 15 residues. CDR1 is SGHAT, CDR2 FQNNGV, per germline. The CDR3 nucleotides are TGTGCCAGCAGCACAGGGACAGCCCGTAATTCACCCCTCCACTTT. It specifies CASSTGTARNSPLHF.

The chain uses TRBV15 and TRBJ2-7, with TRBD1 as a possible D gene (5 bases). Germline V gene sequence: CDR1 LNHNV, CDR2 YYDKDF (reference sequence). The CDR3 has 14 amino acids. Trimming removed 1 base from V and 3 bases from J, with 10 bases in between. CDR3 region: CATSRAQGGYEQYF. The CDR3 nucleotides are TGTGCCACCAGCAGAGCCCAGGGTGGCTACGAGCAGTACTTC.

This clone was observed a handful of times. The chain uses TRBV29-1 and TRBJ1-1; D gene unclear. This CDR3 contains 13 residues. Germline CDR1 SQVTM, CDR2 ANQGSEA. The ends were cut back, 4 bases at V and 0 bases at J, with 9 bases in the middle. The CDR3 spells CSVAGIMNTEAFF. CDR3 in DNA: TGCAGCGTTGCGGGAATTATGAACACTGAAGCTTTCTTT.

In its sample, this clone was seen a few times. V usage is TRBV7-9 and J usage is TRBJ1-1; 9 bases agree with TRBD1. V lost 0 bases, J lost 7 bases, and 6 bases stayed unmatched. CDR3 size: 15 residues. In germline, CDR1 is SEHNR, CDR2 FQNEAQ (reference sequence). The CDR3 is CASSLAPTGGSEAFF. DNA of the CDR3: TGTGCCAGCAGCTTAGCGCCGACAGGGGGTAGTGAAGCTTTCTTT.

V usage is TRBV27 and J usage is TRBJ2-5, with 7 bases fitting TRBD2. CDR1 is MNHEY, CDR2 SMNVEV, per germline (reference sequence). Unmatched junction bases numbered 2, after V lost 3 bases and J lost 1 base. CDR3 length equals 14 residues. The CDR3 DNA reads TGTGCCAGCAGTTTTAGCGGGCGCCAAGAGACCCAGTACTTC. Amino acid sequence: CASSFSGRQETQYF.

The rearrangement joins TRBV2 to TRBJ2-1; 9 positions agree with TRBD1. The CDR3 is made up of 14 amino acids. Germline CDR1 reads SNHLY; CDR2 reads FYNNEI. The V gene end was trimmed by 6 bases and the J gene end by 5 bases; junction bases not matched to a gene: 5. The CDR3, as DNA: TGTGCCAGCAGCAGGACAGGGGCGAACAATGAGCAGTTCTTC. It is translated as CASSRTGANNEQFF.

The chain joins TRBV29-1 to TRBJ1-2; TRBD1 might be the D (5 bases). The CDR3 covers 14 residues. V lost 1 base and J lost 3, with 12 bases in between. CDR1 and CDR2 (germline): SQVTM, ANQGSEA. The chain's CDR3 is CSVEVQGGDYGYTF. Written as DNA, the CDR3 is TGCAGCGTTGAAGTCCAGGGAGGTGACTATGGCTACACCTTC.

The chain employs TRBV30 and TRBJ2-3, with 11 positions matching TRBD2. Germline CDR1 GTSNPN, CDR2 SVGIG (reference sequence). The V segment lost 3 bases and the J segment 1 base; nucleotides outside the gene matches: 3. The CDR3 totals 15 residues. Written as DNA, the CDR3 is TGTGCCTGGAGCGCGGGACTAGCGGGCACAGATACGCAGTATTTT. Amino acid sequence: CAWSAGLAGTDTQYF.

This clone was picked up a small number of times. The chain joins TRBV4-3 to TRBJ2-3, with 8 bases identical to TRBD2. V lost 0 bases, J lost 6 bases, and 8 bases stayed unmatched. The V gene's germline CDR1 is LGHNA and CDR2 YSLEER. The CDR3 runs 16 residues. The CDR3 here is CASSQEPAGDADTQYF. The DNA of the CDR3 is TGCGCCAGCAGCCAAGAGCCAGCGGGGGACGCGGATACGCAGTATTTT.

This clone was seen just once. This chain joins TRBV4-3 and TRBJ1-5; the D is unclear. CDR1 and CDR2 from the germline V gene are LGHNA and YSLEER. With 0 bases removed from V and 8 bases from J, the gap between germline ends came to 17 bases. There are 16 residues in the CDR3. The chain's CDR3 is CASSQDWSTHREPQHF. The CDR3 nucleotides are TGCGCCAGCAGCCAAGATTGGAGCACCCACCGTGAGCCCCAGCATTTT.

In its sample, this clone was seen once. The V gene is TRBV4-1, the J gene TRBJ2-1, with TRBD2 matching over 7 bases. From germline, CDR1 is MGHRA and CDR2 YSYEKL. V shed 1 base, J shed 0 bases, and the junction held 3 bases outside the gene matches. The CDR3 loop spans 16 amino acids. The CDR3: CASSQARGGSYNEQFF. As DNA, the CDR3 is TGCGCCAGCAGCCAAGCCCGCGGGGGCTCCTACAATGAGCAGTTCTTC.

The CDR3 nucleotides read TGTGCCAGCAGCCGTAGGTGGGGACAGGGTAACGAGCAGTACTTC. Its translation is CASSRRWGQGNEQYF. The rearrangement uses TRBV7-2 and TRBJ2-7; 9 nucleotides agree with TRBD1. Germline V lookup: CDR1 SGHTA, CDR2 FQGNSA. This CDR3 contains 15 residues. With 5 bases clipped from V and 5 bases from J, the junction kept 10 bases outside the gene matches.

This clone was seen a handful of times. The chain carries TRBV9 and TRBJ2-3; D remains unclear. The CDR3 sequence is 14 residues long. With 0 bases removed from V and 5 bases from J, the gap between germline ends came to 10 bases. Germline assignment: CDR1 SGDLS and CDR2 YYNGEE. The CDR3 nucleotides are TGTGCCAGCAGCGTAGGCCCAATTGGAGATACGCAGTATTTT. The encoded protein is CASSVGPIGDTQYF.

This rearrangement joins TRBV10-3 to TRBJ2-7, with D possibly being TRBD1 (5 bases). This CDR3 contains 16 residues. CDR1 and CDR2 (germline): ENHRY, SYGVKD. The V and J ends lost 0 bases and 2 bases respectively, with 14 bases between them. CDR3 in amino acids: CAISESGRAGTYEQYF. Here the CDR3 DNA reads TGTGCCATCAGTGAGTCAGGCAGGGCAGGGACCTACGAGCAGTACTTC.

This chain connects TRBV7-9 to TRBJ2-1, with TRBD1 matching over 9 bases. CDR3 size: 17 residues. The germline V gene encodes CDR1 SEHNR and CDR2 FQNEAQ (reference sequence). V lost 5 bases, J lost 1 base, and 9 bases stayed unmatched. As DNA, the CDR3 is TGTGCCAGCAGCCCACCCGTGGACAGGGGATCCTACAATGAGCAGTTCTTC. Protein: CASSPPVDRGSYNEQFF.